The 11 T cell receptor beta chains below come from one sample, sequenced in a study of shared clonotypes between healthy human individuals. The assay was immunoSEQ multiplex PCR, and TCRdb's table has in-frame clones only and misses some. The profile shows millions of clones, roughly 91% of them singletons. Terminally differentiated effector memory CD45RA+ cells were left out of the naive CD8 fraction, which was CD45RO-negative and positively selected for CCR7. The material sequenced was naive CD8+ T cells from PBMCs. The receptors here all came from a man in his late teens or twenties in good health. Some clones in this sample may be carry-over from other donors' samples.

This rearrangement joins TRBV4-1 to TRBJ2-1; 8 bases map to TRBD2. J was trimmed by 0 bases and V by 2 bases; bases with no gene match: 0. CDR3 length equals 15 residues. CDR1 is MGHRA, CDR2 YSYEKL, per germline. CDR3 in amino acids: CASSQSGSSYNEQFF. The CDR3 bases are TGCGCCAGCAGCCAAAGCGGGAGCTCCTACAATGAGCAGTTCTTC.

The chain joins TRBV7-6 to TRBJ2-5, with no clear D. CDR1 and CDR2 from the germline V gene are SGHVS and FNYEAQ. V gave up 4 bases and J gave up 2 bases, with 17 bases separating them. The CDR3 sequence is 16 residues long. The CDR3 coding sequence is TGTGCCAGCAGCTCCATTTCGGAGCTCCAGCAAGAGACCCAGTACTTC. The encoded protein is CASSSISELQQETQYF.

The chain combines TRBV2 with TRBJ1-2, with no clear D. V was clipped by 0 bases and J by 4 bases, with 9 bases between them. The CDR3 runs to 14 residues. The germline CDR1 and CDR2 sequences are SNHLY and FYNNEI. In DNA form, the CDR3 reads TGTGCCAGCAGTGAAGCGAGGATCCTCTATGGCTACACCTTC. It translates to CASSEARILYGYTF.

CDR3 region: CASSPPRGGTDTQYF. In DNA, the CDR3 is TGTGCCAGCAGCCCGCCCCGAGGGGGCACAGATACGCAGTATTTT. This chain uses TRBV13 with TRBJ2-3, with D perhaps matching TRBD1 or TRBD2 (5 bases each). Germline assignment: CDR1 PRHDT and CDR2 FYEKMQ (reference sequence). Trimming pared 5 bases from V and 1 base from J, leaving 13 bases between. This CDR3 spans 15 amino acids.

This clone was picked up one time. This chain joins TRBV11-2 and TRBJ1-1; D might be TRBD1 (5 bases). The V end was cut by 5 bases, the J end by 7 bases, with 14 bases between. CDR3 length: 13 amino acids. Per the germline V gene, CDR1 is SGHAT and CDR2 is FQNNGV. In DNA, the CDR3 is TGTGCCAGCAGCGAGAGGACCGGGGGTGAAGCTTTCTTT. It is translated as CASSERTGGEAFF.

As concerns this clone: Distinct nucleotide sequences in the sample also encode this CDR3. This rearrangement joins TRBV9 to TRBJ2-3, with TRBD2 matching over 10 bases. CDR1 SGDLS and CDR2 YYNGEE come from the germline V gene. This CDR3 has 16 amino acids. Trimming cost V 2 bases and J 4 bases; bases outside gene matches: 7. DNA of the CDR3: TGTGCCAGCAGCGTGAGCGGGAGGGCCCCCCCAGATACGCAGTATTTT. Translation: CASSVSGRAPPDTQYF.

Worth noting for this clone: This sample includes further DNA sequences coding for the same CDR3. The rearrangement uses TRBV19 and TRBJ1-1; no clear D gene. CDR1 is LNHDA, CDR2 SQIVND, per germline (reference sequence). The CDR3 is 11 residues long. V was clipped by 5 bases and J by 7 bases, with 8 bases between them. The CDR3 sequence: CASSPGNEAFF. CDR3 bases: TGTGCCAGTAGTCCCGGGAATGAAGCTTTCTTT.

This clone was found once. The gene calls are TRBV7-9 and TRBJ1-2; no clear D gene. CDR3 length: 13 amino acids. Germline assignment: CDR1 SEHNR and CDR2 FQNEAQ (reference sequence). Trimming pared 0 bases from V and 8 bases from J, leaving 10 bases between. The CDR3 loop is CASSLAGMIGYTF. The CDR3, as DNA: TGTGCCAGCAGCTTAGCTGGGATGATAGGCTACACCTTC. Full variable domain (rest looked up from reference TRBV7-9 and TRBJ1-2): DTGVSQNPRHKITKRGQNVTFRCDPISEHNRLYWYRQTLGQGPEFLTYFQNEAQLEKSRLLSDRFSAERPKGSFSTLEIQRTEQGDSAMYLCASSLAGMIGYTFGSGTRLTVV.

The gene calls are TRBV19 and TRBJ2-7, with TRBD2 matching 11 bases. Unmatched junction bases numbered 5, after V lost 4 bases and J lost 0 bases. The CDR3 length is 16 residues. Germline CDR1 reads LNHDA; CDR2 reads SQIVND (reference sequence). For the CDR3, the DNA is TGTGCCAGTAGTAGGCAGGGACTAGCGGACTCCTACGAGCAGTACTTC. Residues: CASSRQGLADSYEQYF.

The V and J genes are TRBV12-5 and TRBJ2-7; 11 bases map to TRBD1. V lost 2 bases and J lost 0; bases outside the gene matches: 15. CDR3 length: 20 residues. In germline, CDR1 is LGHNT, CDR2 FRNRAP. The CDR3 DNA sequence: TGTGCTAGTGGTTTGCCCCCCCCAGGACAGGGGGCGCCGGACTCCTACGAGCAGTACTTC. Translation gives CASGLPPPGQGAPDSYEQYF.

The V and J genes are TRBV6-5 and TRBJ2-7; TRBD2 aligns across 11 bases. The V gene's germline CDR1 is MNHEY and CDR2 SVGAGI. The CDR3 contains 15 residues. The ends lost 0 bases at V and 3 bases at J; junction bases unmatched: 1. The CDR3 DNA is TGTGCCAGCAGTTACTCTAGCGGGAGGGTCTACGAGCAGTACTTC. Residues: CASSYSSGRVYEQYF.